This is a list of T cell receptor beta chains from one sample in a study of cytomegalovirus exposure and HLA in healthy donors. Repertoires were generated with immunoSEQ multiplex PCR, while TCRdb's copy carries only in-frame clones and drops some. The ten top clones account for 2% to 3%, within a sample of 110,000 to 150,000 clones. Sequencing used PBMCs. Every receptor here comes from a man aged 35 to 55 in good health and CMV-seronegative. The CDR3 runs from the conserved cysteine through the conserved F or W. Fields, in order: D gene, V gene, J gene, CDR3 DNA, CDR3 protein. The D gene is left open where the match is weak.

.,TRBV4-3,TRBJ1-2,TGCGCCAGCAGCCAAGCGACGGGGGGCGCAGGCGGCTACACCTTC,CASSQATGGAGGYTF
TRBD1,TRBV6-6,TRBJ1-5,TGTGCCAGCAGGCCTGGGACAGCAAATCAGCCCCAGCATTTT,CASRPGTANQPQHF
.,TRBV4-1,TRBJ2-5,TGCGCCAGCAGCCAACCGGACCAAGAGACCCAGTACTTC,CASSQPDQETQYF
.,TRBV27,TRBJ1-6,TGTGCCAGCAGCCTTCGGACTGACCCTTATAATTCACCCCTCCACTTT,CASSLRTDPYNSPLHF
.,TRBV19,TRBJ1-1,TGTGCCAGTAGTATTCTGGGGAGCACTGAAGCTTTCTTT,CASSILGSTEAFF
TRBD1,TRBV7-2,TRBJ1-2,TGTGCCAGCAGATCCGGGACAGGGGACTATGGCTACACCTTC,CASRSGTGDYGYTF
.,TRBV5-6,TRBJ2-3,TGTGCCAGCAGCTTGTACGGGTCTAGCACAGATACGCAGTATTTT,CASSLYGSSTDTQYF
TRBD1,TRBV5-6,TRBJ1-5,TGTGCCAGCAGCTTGACAGGGGGTCAGCCCCAGCATTTT,CASSLTGGQPQHF
TRBD1,TRBV19,TRBJ1-3,TGTGCCAGTAGACGGACAGGGTCTGGAAACACCATATATTTT,CASRRTGSGNTIYF
TRBD2,TRBV29-1,TRBJ2-5,TGCAGCGTCGCCTGGACTAGCGGGGGGGCCGAAGGGACCCAGTACTTC,CSVAWTSGGAEGTQYF
TRBD2,TRBV11-2,TRBJ2-1,TGTGCCAGCAGCCCCGGGACTAGCGGAGTTGAGCAGTTCTTC,CASSPGTSGVEQFF
TRBD1,TRBV10-3,TRBJ1-1,TGTGCCATCAGACTAAACACAGGGGGCGCGGGGTCAACTGAAGCTTTCTTT,CAIRLNTGGAGSTEAFF
.,TRBV7-8,TRBJ1-1,TGTGCCAGCAGCTTAGTAGGAGGGCTAAGGAACACTGAAGCTTTCTTT,CASSLVGGLRNTEAFF
.,TRBV6-1,TRBJ1-1,TGTGCCAGCAGAGCTTCAGGGGCCCCGAGCACTGAAGCTTTCTTT,CASRASGAPSTEAFF
.,TRBV19,TRBJ1-5,TGTGCCAGTAGAAATCAGGGTCGTCAGCCCCAGCATTTT,CASRNQGRQPQHF
TRBD2,TRBV5-1,TRBJ2-7,TGCGCCAGCACGCCGCAAGCGGGGGTTTACTACGAGCAGTACTTC,CASTPQAGVYYEQYF
.,TRBV6-5,TRBJ2-7,TGTGCCAGCAGCTCCCCGCGCTACGAGCAGTACTTC,CASSSPRYEQYF
TRBD2,TRBV19,TRBJ2-2,TGTGCCAGTAGTGCCTCCGGGACTAGCGGGGGGCCCAACACCGGGGAGCTGTTTTTT,CASSASGTSGGPNTGELFF
.,TRBV5-1,TRBJ2-3,TGCGCCAGCAAACGGTCAGGGGTCACAGATACGCAGTATTTT,CASKRSGVTDTQYF
.,TRBV6-5,TRBJ1-1,TGTGCCAGCAGTTACGGTTTGGCCACCGGGGGTACTGAAGCTTTCTTT,CASSYGLATGGTEAFF
.,TRBV7-2,TRBJ1-5,TGTGCCAGCAGCTTAACACAAGGGAGGGATCAGCCCCAGCATTTT,CASSLTQGRDQPQHF
TRBD2,TRBV19,TRBJ2-5,TGTGCCAGTAGTATTGCTAGCGGGGCCCAAGAGACCCAGTACTTC,CASSIASGAQETQYF
TRBD1,TRBV28,TRBJ1-1,TGTGCCAGCAGGCCGGGACAGGGCGATGAAGCTTTCTTT,CASRPGQGDEAFF
TRBD2,TRBV6-6,TRBJ2-7,TGTGCCAGCAGTAGACTAGCGGGCTACGAGCAGTACTTC,CASSRLAGYEQYF
.,TRBV28,TRBJ2-3,TGTGCCAGCAGTTCCCGACTAGGAACAGATACGCAGTATTTT,CASSSRLGTDTQYF
TRBD1,TRBV29-1,TRBJ2-3,TGCAGCGTTGAATTAGTAAGGGAACAGGGGTCCATCACAGATACGCAGTATTTT,CSVELVREQGSITDTQYF
.,TRBV14,TRBJ1-6,TGTGCCAGCAGCCCCGAACGGGTCCGCGGACCCCCGGGGAGGTCACCCCTCCACTTT,CASSPERVRGPPGRSPLHF
TRBD1,TRBV2,TRBJ2-7,TGTGCCAGCAGTGATGGGACAGCGACCTACGAGCAGTACTTC,CASSDGTATYEQYF
.,TRBV7-2,TRBJ2-7,TGTGCCAGCAGCTCGCCGGGTACCTACGAGCAGTACTTC,CASSSPGTYEQYF
TRBD1,TRBV29-1,TRBJ2-7,TGCAGCGTTACAGGGGCAGGGGGCCTCCACGAGCAGTACTTC,CSVTGAGGLHEQYF
.,TRBV4-1,TRBJ2-2,TGCGCCAGCAGCGCGGCAGCTAACACCGGGGAGCTGTTTTTT,CASSAAANTGELFF
TRBD2,TRBV18,TRBJ2-3,TGTGCCAGCTCACCGGGGACTATTACAGATACGCAGTATTTT,CASSPGTITDTQYF
TRBD1,TRBV7-2,TRBJ1-2,TGTGCCAGCAGGCCCGGGACAGGGGTCTATGGCTACACCTTC,CASRPGTGVYGYTF